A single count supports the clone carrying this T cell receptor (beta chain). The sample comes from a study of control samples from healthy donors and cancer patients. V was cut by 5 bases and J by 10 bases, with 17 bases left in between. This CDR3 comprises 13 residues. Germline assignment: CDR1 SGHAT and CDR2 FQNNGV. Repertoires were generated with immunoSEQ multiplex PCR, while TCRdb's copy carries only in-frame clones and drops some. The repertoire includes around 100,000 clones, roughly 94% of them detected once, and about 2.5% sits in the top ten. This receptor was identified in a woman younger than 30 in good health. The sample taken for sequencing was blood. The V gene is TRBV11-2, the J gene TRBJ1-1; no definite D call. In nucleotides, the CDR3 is TGTGCCAGCAGCCACAGCCTACAGACACGAGCTTTCTTT. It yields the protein CASSHSLQTRAFF.